This entry lists 18 T cell receptor beta chains sequenced from one sample in a study of radiotherapy plus CTLA-4 blockade in lung cancer. The table came from immunoSEQ multiplex PCR; TCRdb's copy has only in-frame clones and leaves some out. This table has around 90,000 clones, around 86% appearing once. Sequences were derived from peripheral blood, sampled from a patient treated with radiotherapy plus ipilimumab. The receptor source for this set is a human donor with non-small cell lung cancer that progressed on radiotherapy plus ipilimumab.

The chain is built from TRBV2 and TRBJ1-1; 7 bases line up with TRBD1. Germline V gene sequence: CDR1 SNHLY, CDR2 FYNNEI. CDR3 size: 14 residues. The V and J ends lost 6 bases and 9 bases, in that order; junction bases with no gene match: 13. CDR3 residues: CASSQGTAGLQAFF. CDR3 bases: TGTGCCAGCAGCCAAGGGACAGCGGGTCTGCAAGCTTTCTTT.

J is TRBJ1-6 and V is TRBV28, with D hard to call. Trimming stripped 5 bases from V and 0 bases from J, with 11 bases between. The CDR3 has 16 residues. The germline V gene has CDR1 MDHEN and CDR2 SYDVKM. The CDR3 loop reads CASSLIGSSYNSPLHF. The CDR3 DNA is TGTGCCAGCAGTCTAATCGGGAGCTCCTATAATTCACCCCTCCACTTT.

This chain links TRBV7-9 with TRBJ1-2, with D possibly TRBD1 on 6 matching bases. Germline CDR1 and CDR2: SEHNR and FQNEAQ (reference sequence). This CDR3 spans 14 amino acids. Trimming left V 3 bases short and J 6 bases short, with 14 bases between. Here the CDR3 reads CASSFTLGGHGYTF. As DNA, the CDR3 is TGTGCCAGCAGCTTTACCTTGGGGGGCCATGGCTACACCTTC.

Note on this clone: A read error may produce the germline difference seen at one junction end. The chain recombines TRBV2 with TRBJ2-7; D ambiguous. This CDR3 contains 14 residues. CDR1 is SNHLY and CDR2 is FYNNEI in the germline V gene. Written as DNA, the CDR3 is TGTGCCAGCCGCTGGATAGGGATCTCCTACGAGCAGCACTTC. It encodes CASRWIGISYEQHF. The variable domain in full, with the rest retrieved from reference TRBV2 and TRBJ2-7, is EPEVTQTPSHQVTQMGQEVILRCVPISNHLYFYWYRQILGQKVEFLVSFYNNEISEKSEIFDDQFSVERPDGSNFTLKIRSTKLEDSAMYFCASRWIGISYEQHFGPGTRLTVT.

CDR3 protein: CASSEQLAASSYEQYF. Here the CDR3 DNA reads TGTGCCAGCAGTGAACAACTAGCGGCTAGCTCCTACGAGCAGTACTTC. V gene TRBV6-4 combines with J gene TRBJ2-7, with 8 bases fitting TRBD2. V gave up 3 bases and J gave up 0 bases; unmatched junction bases: 7. The CDR3 extends over 16 amino acids. The germline V gene encodes CDR1 MRHNA and CDR2 SNTAGT.

The gene calls are TRBV29-1 and TRBJ1-2; D is possibly TRBD1 (5 bases). Looked up from germline, CDR1 is SQVTM and CDR2 is ANQGSEA. The ends were cut back, 4 bases at V and 10 bases at J, with 22 bases in the middle. The CDR3 length is 14 residues. In DNA form, the CDR3 reads TGCAGCGTTGGAGGCGGGCAGGGCGCAGGTGACTACACCTTC. Translating it yields CSVGGGQGAGDYTF.

The rearrangement links TRBV6-6 to TRBJ2-3; D remains unclear. This CDR3 is built from 12 residues. Germline V lookup: CDR1 MNHNY, CDR2 SVGAGI (reference sequence). Trimming stripped 5 bases from V and 6 bases from J, with 9 bases between. CDR3 nucleotides: TGTGCCAGCAGTCCCGTTATGGATACGCAGTATTTT. Protein product: CASSPVMDTQYF.

The chain couples TRBV21-1 to TRBJ2-5; the listed D gene, TRBD1, was not tested against the DNA. TRBV21-1 is tagged as a pseudogene. The CDR3 has 13 residues. As DNA, the CDR3 is TGTGCCACCTCGGGACATTCCCAAGAGACCCAGTACTTC. Encoded protein: CATSGHSQETQYF.

This clone has a single count. The chain combines TRBV11-3 with TRBJ2-3; 9 nucleotides agree with TRBD1. The CDR3 is 14 amino acids. The J segment lost 3 bases and the V segment lost 8 bases, leaving 6 bases of the junction unmatched. Germline V gives CDR1 SGHNT, CDR2 YENEEA. The CDR3 coding sequence is TGTGCCAGCTCCTGGACAGGGGAGACAGATACGCAGTATTTT. Translating gives CASSWTGETDTQYF.

The chain combines TRBV28 with TRBJ1-2; D is uncertain. Per germline, CDR1 MDHEN and CDR2 SYDVKM. The CDR3 contains 13 residues. V shed 3 bases and J shed 4 bases, with 9 bases lying between them. CDR3 protein: CASSLGTTYGYTF. CDR3 coding DNA: TGTGCCAGCAGTTTGGGCACGACCTATGGCTACACCTTC.

This sequence joins TRBV6-5 and TRBJ1-1; D may be TRBD1 (6 bases). The CDR3 length is 14 residues. Trimming removed 6 bases at V and 0 bases at J, with 11 bases between. Looked up from germline, CDR1 is MNHEY and CDR2 is SVGAGI. The CDR3 bases are TGTGCCAGCAGCGCAGGGACAATGAACACTGAAGCTTTCTTT. This translates into CASSAGTMNTEAFF.

The chain uses TRBV5-1 and TRBJ2-7; perhaps TRBD1 as D (5 bases). Germline V gene data show CDR1 as SGHRS and CDR2 as YFSETQ. V was trimmed by 5 bases and J by 7 bases, leaving 19 bases between them. The CDR3 contains 14 residues. CDR3 amino acids: CASRSQGPLREQYF. The CDR3 DNA reads TGCGCCAGCAGGTCCCAGGGCCCGTTGCGGGAGCAGTACTTC.

CDR3 coding DNA: TGTGCCAGCGGACGCCAGGGACAGAATGAAAAACTGTTTTTT. As protein: CASGRQGQNEKLFF. V and J are TRBV5-6 and TRBJ1-4; TRBD1 matches 7 bases. Germline CDR1 reads SGHDT; CDR2 reads YYEEEE. The trim removed 7 bases at V and 5 bases at J, leaving 8 bases unmatched. The CDR3 extends over 14 amino acids.

This clone has only a few counts. This chain links TRBV18 with TRBJ2-2; D is uncertain. This CDR3 region has 14 residues. In germline, CDR1 is KGHSH, CDR2 LQKENI. V was shortened by 1 base and J by 0 bases, with 3 bases between the two germline ends. CDR3 DNA sequence: TGTGCCAGCTCACCACAGCCGAACACCGGGGAGCTGTTTTTT. It specifies CASSPQPNTGELFF.

The chain joins TRBV9 to TRBJ2-1; D uncertain. The CDR3 has 13 amino acids. CDR1 and CDR2 (germline): SGDLS, YYNGEE. V gave up 0 bases and J gave up 8 bases, with 9 bases separating them. CDR3 protein: CASSVAQNDEQFF. The CDR3 nucleotides read TGTGCCAGCAGCGTAGCCCAAAATGATGAGCAGTTCTTC.

This clone was detected only a few times. J is TRBJ1-1 and V is TRBV6-5, with TRBD1 matching 7 bases. V trimming: 6 bases; J trimming: 7 bases; junction bases outside the gene matches: 14. Germline values: CDR1 MNHEY, CDR2 SVGAGI. The CDR3 is 15 residues long. DNA for the CDR3: TGTGCCAGCAGAATCCTACCGACAGGGCGGGGTGAAGCTTTCTTT. It yields the protein CASRILPTGRGEAFF.

The rearrangement uses TRBV27 and TRBJ1-1, with no clear D. V lost 1 base and J 1 base, leaving 4 bases between the germline ends. Per germline, CDR1 MNHEY and CDR2 SMNVEV (reference sequence). The length of the CDR3 is 13 residues. The CDR3 coding sequence is TGTGCCAGCAGTTTATTCCGGAACACTGAAGCTTTCTTT. Encoded protein: CASSLFRNTEAFF.

This clone was observed once. The chain links TRBV2 to TRBJ1-1, with 7 nucleotides matching TRBD1. Germline lookup yields CDR1 SNHLY and CDR2 FYNNEI. CDR3 length: 15 residues. The junction had 7 bases not matched to a gene; V was cut back by 5 bases and J by 1 base. The CDR3 loop is CASSFRSGGNTEAFF. The CDR3 DNA is TGTGCCAGCAGTTTTCGATCAGGGGGGAACACTGAAGCTTTCTTT. The entire variable domain, with the rest obtained from reference TRBV2 and TRBJ1-1, is as follows: EPEVTQTPSHQVTQMGQEVILRCVPISNHLYFYWYRQILGQKVEFLVSFYNNEISEKSEIFDDQFSVERPDGSNFTLKIRSTKLEDSAMYFCASSFRSGGNTEAFFGQGTRLTVV.